These 15 T cell receptor beta chains came from one sample sequenced in a study of T cell responses to AZD1222 COVID-19 vaccine. Here immunoSEQ multiplex PCR was the method, and the copy in TCRdb shows in-frame clones only, minus some. The sample holds 150,000 to 190,000 clones; 88% are singletons and the top ten take approximately 6.6%. The sequenced sample was peripheral blood, obtained after recovery from COVID-19. The receptors originated from an adult who had recovered from COVID-19.

The chain uses TRBV4-3 and TRBJ2-7; 10 bases are a match to TRBD1. J lost 6 bases, V lost 5 bases, and 4 bases had no gene match. Germline V gene lookup returns CDR1 LGHNA and CDR2 YSLEER. CDR3 length: 13 residues. As DNA, the CDR3 is TGCGCCAGCAGCGGAGGGACAGGGGCCGAGCAGTACTTC. This sequence encodes CASSGGTGAEQYF.

The J gene is TRBJ2-7, the V gene TRBV5-1; TRBD1 might be the D (5 bases). Germline loops: CDR1 SGHRS, CDR2 YFSETQ. Trimming took off 0 bases at V and 3 bases at J, with 13 bases between the two ends. The CDR3 sequence is 15 residues long. CDR3 residues: CASSLVNTDSYEQYF. CDR3 coding DNA: TGCGCCAGCAGCTTGGTCAACACAGACAGCTACGAGCAGTACTTC.

DNA for the CDR3: TGTGCCAGTGGGGGTTGGGCCGGGACAGGGACCAGCCCCACCGGGGAGCTGTTTTTT. The encoded protein is CASGGWAGTGTSPTGELFF. This chain joins TRBV2 and TRBJ2-2; 9 positions agree with TRBD1. Germline V lookup: CDR1 SNHLY, CDR2 FYNNEI. This CDR3 is 19 amino acids long. V trimming: 9 bases; J trimming: 4 bases; junction bases outside the gene matches: 21.

The chain carries TRBV19 and TRBJ1-1; tentatively, D is TRBD1 (6 bases). The CDR3 runs to 13 residues. The ends were cut back, 7 bases at V and 1 base at J, with 10 bases in the middle. The germline V gene encodes CDR1 LNHDA and CDR2 SQIVND (reference sequence). The CDR3 here is CASTDRTNTEAFF. CDR3 coding DNA: TGTGCCAGTACCGACAGGACGAACACTGAAGCTTTCTTT.

The chain couples TRBV2 to TRBJ1-1; 7 positions agree with TRBD1. Germline V gene data show CDR1 as SNHLY and CDR2 as FYNNEI. Germline trimming cut 6 bases from V and 3 bases from J; bases unmatched to any gene: 7. The CDR3 is 14 amino acids. The DNA of the CDR3 is TGTGCCAGCAGCAACACCAGGGGGGACACTGAAGCTTTCTTT. Protein: CASSNTRGDTEAFF.

Written as DNA, the CDR3 is TGTGCCAGCAGCCCCCGGACAGGGAATAATTCACCCCTCCACTTT. It translates to CASSPRTGNNSPLHF. This chain uses TRBV5-6 with TRBJ1-6; 8 bases agree with TRBD1. This CDR3 has 15 residues. The V gene end was trimmed by 4 bases and the J gene end by 5 bases; junction bases not matched to a gene: 5. In germline, CDR1 is SGHDT, CDR2 YYEEEE.

The V and J genes are TRBV28 and TRBJ1-2; 10 positions match TRBD1. This CDR3 region has 13 residues. Germline trimming cut 5 bases from V and 6 bases from J; bases unmatched to any gene: 3. Germline assignment: CDR1 MDHEN and CDR2 SYDVKM. CDR3 in amino acids: CASSPGQGNGYTF. The CDR3, as DNA: TGTGCCAGCAGTCCGGGACAGGGGAATGGCTACACCTTC.

The chain combines TRBV5-6 with TRBJ1-2; 8 bases line up with TRBD1. The CDR3 runs 14 residues. CDR1 is SGHDT and CDR2 is YYEEEE in the germline V gene. The V segment lost 4 bases and the J segment 5 bases; nucleotides outside the gene matches: 7. This CDR3 is CASSPDRAIYGYTF. CDR3 in DNA: TGTGCCAGCAGCCCGGACAGGGCGATATATGGCTACACCTTC.

This sequence joins TRBV7-2 and TRBJ1-1, with D tentatively TRBD1 (6 bases). V lost 2 bases and J lost 6, with 7 bases in between. This CDR3 is 12 amino acids long. The germline V gene encodes CDR1 SGHTA and CDR2 FQGNSA. CDR3 sequence (DNA): TGTGCCAGCAGCTTAAAGGGGGCTGAAGCTTTCTTT. It translates to CASSLKGAEAFF.

The rearrangement uses TRBV7-9 and TRBJ2-7, with 7 bases matching TRBD2. This CDR3 spans 12 amino acids. Germline CDR1 SEHNR, CDR2 FQNEAQ (reference sequence). CDR3 region: CASGGSSYEQYF. The CDR3 nucleotides read TGTGCATCGGGGGGAAGCTCCTACGAGCAGTACTTC.

V is TRBV7-3 and J is TRBJ2-2, with D uncertain. The germline V gene has CDR1 SGHTA and CDR2 FQGTGA. The ends were cut back, 5 bases at V and 0 bases at J, with 13 bases in the middle. The length of the CDR3 is 16 residues. The CDR3 DNA reads as TGTGCCAGCAGCCCCGCCAGAAAGCCGAACACCGGGGAGCTGTTTTTT. This translates into CASSPARKPNTGELFF.

The chain links TRBV6-4 to TRBJ2-3, with D tentatively TRBD1 (5 bases). CDR1 and CDR2 from the germline V gene are MRHNA and SNTAGT. Trimming left V 6 bases short and J 2 bases short, with 12 bases between. There are 14 residues in the CDR3. Here the CDR3 DNA reads TGTGCCAGCAGCCCACAGGAAAACACAGATACGCAGTATTTT. It yields the protein CASSPQENTDTQYF.

The chain uses TRBV6-1 and TRBJ1-2; TRBD1 aligns across 9 bases. Per germline, CDR1 MNHNS and CDR2 SASEGT. The CDR3 consists of 14 residues. The junction had 6 bases not matched to a gene; V was cut back by 1 base and J by 9 bases. CDR3 loop: CASSEVDRGYRYTF. The CDR3, as DNA: TGTGCCAGCAGTGAAGTCGACAGGGGGTATCGCTACACCTTC.

The rearrangement uses TRBV18 and TRBJ2-5; 9 nucleotides align to TRBD1. The CDR3 runs 16 residues. V was pared by 3 bases and J by 1 base, with 6 bases of the junction left unmatched. The germline V gene encodes CDR1 KGHSH and CDR2 LQKENI. The CDR3 nucleotides are TGTGCCAGCTCACCTCGACAGGGGGTTTCCCAAGAGACCCAGTACTTC. This encodes CASSPRQGVSQETQYF.

The chain recombines TRBV10-3 with TRBJ2-5, with 8 bases that match TRBD1. V trimming: 4 bases; J trimming: 5 bases; junction bases outside the gene matches: 9. Per the germline V gene, CDR1 is ENHRY and CDR2 is SYGVKD. The CDR3 length is 15 residues. Written as DNA, the CDR3 is TGTGCCATCAGTGCCGGACAGGGTTTGAGGGAGACCCAGTACTTC. It codes for CAISAGQGLRETQYF.